This TCR beta chain was retrieved from a study of shared clonotypes between healthy human individuals. The V gene lost 5 bases and the J gene lost 10 bases, with 17 bases spanning the gap. Germline V gene data show CDR1 as SGHVS and CDR2 as FQNEAQ. The CDR3 length is 13 residues. This clone was seen only once. CD45RO negativity and positive selection for CCR7 defined naive CD8 cells, a population that excluded terminally differentiated effector memory CD45RA+ cells. Profiling relied on immunoSEQ multiplex PCR, and the TCRdb table lists in-frame clones only, not all of them. The repertoire holds hundreds of thousands of clones, with approximately 96% as singletons.

This TCR was sampled from a young woman in good health. The gene calls are TRBV7-8 and TRBJ1-1, with D possibly matching TRBD1 (5 bases). The sample was naive CD8+ T cells sorted from blood. Written as DNA, the CDR3 is TGTGCCAGCAGCACAGGCGGGGGTTTGGGAGCTTTCTTT. Translated: CASSTGGGLGAFF.